Sequencing of this T cell receptor (beta chain) was carried out in a study of blood T cell repertoires in COVID-19. Whole-study context: T cells, B-cell-depleted T cells, or PBMCs supplied cDNA or gDNA.

CDR3 length equals 20 residues. V lost 4 bases, J lost 1 base, and 17 bases stayed unmatched. CDR1 and CDR2 from the germline V gene are KGHDR and SFDVKD. Assay used: immunoSEQ multiplex PCR; TCRdb lists only in-frame clones, some missing. This sample yields 120,000 or so clones, of which 88% are seen a single time; less than 8% belongs to the top ten. The receptor was isolated from a man aged 50-60 years with acute or convalescent COVID-19. Material: peripheral blood. The chain is built from TRBV24-1 and TRBJ1-5, with TRBD1 matching 8 bases. Here the CDR3 DNA reads TGTGCCACCAGTGACCACAGGGGGTATAGCGGATACCTAAGCAATCAGCCCCAGCATTTT. This sequence encodes CATSDHRGYSGYLSNQPQHF.